The next 20 T cell receptor beta chains were all read from a single sample in a study of T cells in localized non-small cell lung cancer. The repertoire was sequenced with immunoSEQ multiplex PCR; TCRdb's copy has only in-frame clones and lacks some. The sample contains over 30,000 clones, approximately 89% of which appear only once. The specimen was peripheral blood, collected before any cancer treatment. All receptors come from a woman aged 40-70 years with stage I lung adenocarcinoma.

The chain couples TRBV18 to TRBJ2-7; possibly TRBD2 for D (6 bases). The V and J ends lost 2 bases and 0 bases respectively, with 11 bases between them. CDR3 size: 15 residues. The germline CDR1 and CDR2 sequences are KGHSH and LQKENI. The CDR3 loop is CASSPASASSYEQYF. The CDR3, as DNA: TGTGCCAGCTCACCAGCTAGCGCGAGCTCCTACGAGCAGTACTTC.

The V gene is TRBV5-1, the J gene TRBJ1-5, with a weak D call TRBD1 (5 bases). The CDR3 extends over 15 amino acids. Germline V CDR1 and CDR2: SGHRS, YFSETQ. V was pared by 2 bases and J by 7 bases, with 16 bases between. In nucleotides, the CDR3 is TGCGCCAGCAGCTTTTACGGGAGGGACGAGCAGCCCCAGCATTTT. Translated: CASSFYGRDEQPQHF.

The rearrangement joins TRBV15 to TRBJ2-3; tentative D call: TRBD2 (7 bases). The ends were cut back, 3 bases at V and 3 bases at J, with 16 bases in the middle. CDR1 is LNHNV and CDR2 is YYDKDF in the germline V gene (reference sequence). CDR3 length: 16 amino acids. CDR3 sequence (DNA): TGTGCCACCAGCAGGGGGGCAGCGGGACGGACAGATACGCAGTATTTT. Amino acids: CATSRGAAGRTDTQYF.

This chain connects TRBV28 to TRBJ2-7; 8 nucleotides align to TRBD2. The germline CDR1 and CDR2 sequences are MDHEN and SYDVKM. The CDR3 covers 15 residues. Germline trimming cut 6 bases from V and 0 bases from J; bases unmatched to any gene: 7. The CDR3 loop is CASRAGDHFSYEQYF. CDR3 sequence (DNA): TGTGCCAGCAGAGCGGGGGACCACTTCTCCTACGAGCAGTACTTC.

The V call is TRBV5-5, the J call TRBJ2-7; D is perhaps TRBD1 (5 bases). V lost 0 bases to trimming and J lost 2 bases, with 9 bases between them. The CDR3 spans 14 residues. Germline V gene lookup returns CDR1 SGHKS and CDR2 YYEKEE (reference sequence). CDR3: CASSLEHRTYEQYF. CDR3 sequence (DNA): TGTGCCAGCAGCTTGGAGCACAGGACCTACGAGCAGTACTTC.

As DNA, the CDR3 is TGTGCCAGTAGTATAGTAGGAGCGGGAGGCCCAGATACGCAGTATTTT. Protein product: CASSIVGAGGPDTQYF. The chain has TRBV19 and TRBJ2-3; 9 bases map to TRBD2. The CDR3 covers 16 residues. Trimming removed 1 base from V and 4 bases from J; junction bases left unmatched: 6. Germline V gene sequence: CDR1 LNHDA, CDR2 SQIVND (reference sequence).

The rearrangement joins TRBV2 to TRBJ2-5; D may be TRBD1 (6 bases). In germline, CDR1 is SNHLY, CDR2 FYNNEI. This CDR3 spans 14 amino acids. Trimming removed 5 bases at V and 1 base at J, with 11 bases between. The CDR3 nucleotides are TGTGCCAGCAGTTCAGGGGTCCTCCAAGAGACCCAGTACTTC. Translating it yields CASSSGVLQETQYF.

This chain links TRBV28 with TRBJ1-2, with D unresolved. From germline, CDR1 is MDHEN and CDR2 SYDVKM. V was pared by 8 bases and J by 4 bases, with 14 bases between. The CDR3 runs 13 residues. The CDR3 loop is CASRPTGAYGYTF. The CDR3 DNA reads TGTGCCAGCCGGCCTACCGGAGCCTATGGCTACACCTTC.

The V gene is TRBV5-4, the J gene TRBJ2-2, with 8 bases fitting TRBD1. J gave up 4 bases and V 4 bases, and 6 bases lay outside the gene matches. The CDR3 spans 15 residues. Germline V gene data show CDR1 as SGHNT and CDR2 as YYREEE (reference sequence). CDR3 sequence: CASSTDRESTGELFF. In DNA, the CDR3 is TGTGCCAGCAGCACGGACAGGGAATCCACCGGGGAGCTGTTTTTT. The variable domain in full, with the rest retrieved from reference TRBV5-4 and TRBJ2-2, is ETGVTQSPTHLIKTRGQQVTLRCSSQSGHNTVSWYQQALGQGPQFIFQYYREEENGRGNFPPRFSGLQFPNYSSELNVNALELDDSALYLCASSTDRESTGELFFGEGSRLTVL.

The gene calls are TRBV6-6 and TRBJ2-7; D unresolved. This CDR3 is built from 11 residues. Trimming removed 6 bases at V and 4 bases at J, with 7 bases between. Germline assignment: CDR1 MNHNY and CDR2 SVGAGI (reference sequence). CDR3 nucleotide sequence: TGTGCCAGCAGGACACAGTACGAGCAGTACTTC. This sequence encodes CASRTQYEQYF.

This clone occurred a few times. The chain links TRBV4-1 to TRBJ2-1, with D maybe TRBD2 (6 bases). The germline gives CDR1 MGHRA, CDR2 YSYEKL. V was cut by 0 bases and J by 4 bases, with 10 bases left in between. The CDR3 sequence is 15 residues long. CDR3 nucleotide sequence: TGCGCCAGCAGCCAAGATGGGCGGGGTTACAATGAGCAGTTCTTC. Translation: CASSQDGRGYNEQFF.

The V call is TRBV30, the J call TRBJ2-2; perhaps TRBD2 as D (5 bases). The ends were cut back, 3 bases at V and 0 bases at J, with 11 bases in the middle. Germline V lookup: CDR1 GTSNPN, CDR2 SVGIG (reference sequence). This CDR3 region has 15 residues. CDR3 in amino acids: CAWRPKRANTGELFF. In nucleotides, the CDR3 is TGTGCCTGGAGGCCCAAGAGGGCGAACACCGGGGAGCTGTTTTTT.

V is TRBV27 and J is TRBJ2-1; no clear D. The V and J ends lost 4 bases and 1 base respectively, with 11 bases between them. The CDR3 is 15 residues long. Germline V gives CDR1 MNHEY, CDR2 SMNVEV (reference sequence). In DNA, the CDR3 is TGTGCCAGCAGTTCTTATGAACGATCCTACAATGAGCAGTTCTTC. This gives the protein CASSSYERSYNEQFF.

The chain recombines TRBV29-1 with TRBJ2-3; D is uncertain. The CDR3 has 14 residues. V shed 4 bases and J shed 0 bases, with 11 bases lying between them. Germline CDR1 and CDR2: SQVTM and ANQGSEA. The CDR3 sequence: CSVAPGSSTDTQYF. CDR3 DNA: TGCAGCGTTGCCCCCGGCAGTAGCACAGATACGCAGTATTTT.

This clone was observed a single time. The chain has TRBV4-1 and TRBJ2-3; 11 nucleotides line up with TRBD2. The CDR3 totals 17 residues. Germline V CDR1 and CDR2: MGHRA, YSYEKL. V was pared by 1 base and J by 0 bases, with 3 bases of the junction left unmatched. CDR3: CASSQGLAGGSTDTQYF. Written as DNA, the CDR3 is TGCGCCAGCAGCCAAGGTTTAGCGGGAGGGAGCACAGATACGCAGTATTTT.

The chain joins TRBV5-1 to TRBJ2-3; 8 positions match TRBD2. CDR1 is SGHRS, CDR2 YFSETQ, per germline. The CDR3 extends over 15 amino acids. The junction had 5 bases not matched to a gene; V was cut back by 0 bases and J by 5 bases. In DNA form, the CDR3 reads TGCGCCAGCAGCTTGGATAGCGGGATCCGAGATACGCAGTATTTT. Residues: CASSLDSGIRDTQYF.

This clone was counted once. The chain joins TRBV9 to TRBJ2-3, with 10 bases aligning to TRBD2. V lost 2 bases and J lost 0; bases outside the gene matches: 6. CDR3 length: 17 amino acids. Germline V lookup: CDR1 SGDLS, CDR2 YYNGEE. CDR3 in amino acids: CASSVGASGGSTDTQYF. Written as DNA, the CDR3 is TGTGCCAGCAGCGTCGGGGCTAGCGGGGGTAGCACAGATACGCAGTATTTT.

By sample fraction, this clone is medium-sized. In nucleotides, the CDR3 is TGCGCCAGCAAGGAAGAACCGCGGGGGAACACCGGGGAGCTGTTTTTT. The encoded protein is CASKEEPRGNTGELFF. The gene calls are TRBV5-1 and TRBJ2-2; D may be TRBD2 (6 bases). CDR3 length: 16 amino acids. Trimming removed 6 bases at V and 1 base at J, with 16 bases between. Germline values: CDR1 SGHRS, CDR2 YFSETQ.

The chain combines TRBV19 with TRBJ2-7, with 14 bases lining up with TRBD2. Germline V gene lookup returns CDR1 LNHDA and CDR2 SQIVND (reference sequence). The CDR3 is made up of 17 amino acids. V dropped 4 bases and J dropped 3; count of bases not matched to a gene: 8. The CDR3 nucleotides read TGTGCCAGTAGTACGGGACTAGCGGGAGTGTTGGACTACGAGCAGTACTTC. Its translation: CASSTGLAGVLDYEQYF.

The chain combines TRBV19 with TRBJ2-1; TRBD2 aligns across 7 bases. This CDR3 region has 15 residues. Germline-derived CDR1 and CDR2 are LNHDA and SQIVND (reference sequence). V shed 1 base, J shed 6 bases, and the junction held 6 bases outside the gene matches. The CDR3 region has the DNA TGTGCCAGTAGTATAGTCGCAGGGAGGGTCAATGAGCAGTTCTTC. This sequence encodes CASSIVAGRVNEQFF.